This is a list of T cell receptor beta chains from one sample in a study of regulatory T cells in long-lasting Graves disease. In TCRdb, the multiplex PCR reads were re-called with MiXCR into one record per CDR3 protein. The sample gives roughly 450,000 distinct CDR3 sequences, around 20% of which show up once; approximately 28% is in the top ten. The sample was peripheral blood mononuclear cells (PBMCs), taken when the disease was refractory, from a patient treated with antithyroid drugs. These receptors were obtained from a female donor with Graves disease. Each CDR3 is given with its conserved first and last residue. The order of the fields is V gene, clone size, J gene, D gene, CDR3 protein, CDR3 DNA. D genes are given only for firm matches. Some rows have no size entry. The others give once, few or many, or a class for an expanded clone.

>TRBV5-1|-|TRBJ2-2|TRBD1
CASTPRGLDTGELFF
TGCGCCAGCACTCCCAGGGGGCTGGACACCGGGGAGCTGTTTTTT
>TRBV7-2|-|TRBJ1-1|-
CASTGGVNTEAFF
TGTGCCAGCACCGGCGGGGTGAACACTGAAGCTTTCTTT
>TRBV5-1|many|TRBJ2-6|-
CASSLDARAGANVLTF
TGCGCCAGCAGCTTGGATGCTAGGGCTGGGGCCAACGTCCTGACTTTC
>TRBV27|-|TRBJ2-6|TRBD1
CASKRQGDSGANVLTF
TGTGCCAGCAAAAGACAGGGGGACTCTGGGGCCAACGTCCTGACTTTC
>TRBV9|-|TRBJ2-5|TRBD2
CASSGRLAGGQETQYF
TGTGCCAGCAGCGGCCGACTAGCGGGAGGGCAAGAGACCCAGTACTTC
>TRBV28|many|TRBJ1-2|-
CASSLRGARAYGYTF
TGTGCCAGCAGTTTAAGAGGGGCTCGGGCCTATGGCTACACCTTC
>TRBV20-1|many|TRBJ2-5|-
CSARGTVETQYF
TGCAGTGCTAGAGGGACAGTAGAGACCCAGTACTTC
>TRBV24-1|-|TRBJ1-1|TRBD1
CATSEGAGGTEAFF
TGTGCCACCAGTGAGGGGGCAGGGGGCACTGAAGCTTTCTTT
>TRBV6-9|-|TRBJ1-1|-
CASSYRRATEAFF
TGTGCCAGCAGTTATAGAAGGGCGACTGAAGCTTTCTTT
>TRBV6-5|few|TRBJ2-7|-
CASSYYGSSYEQYF
TGTGCCAGCAGTTACTACGGGAGCTCCTACGAGCAGTACTTC
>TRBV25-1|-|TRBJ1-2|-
CASSEFKDYGYTF
TGTGCCAGCAGTGAATTTAAGGACTATGGCTACACCTTC
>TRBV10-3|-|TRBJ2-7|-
CAISEVGAGEQYF
TGTGCCATCAGTGAGGTGGGGGCTGGTGAGCAGTACTTC
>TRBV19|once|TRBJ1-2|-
CASSVHSRGYGYTF
TGTGCCAGTAGTGTGCACTCCCGGGGCTATGGCTACACCTTC
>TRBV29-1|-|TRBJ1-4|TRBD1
CSVTGTGDEKLFF
TGCAGCGTCACCGGGACAGGGGATGAAAAACTGTTTTTT
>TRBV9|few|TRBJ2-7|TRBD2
CASSVLAGSSYEQYF
TGTGCCAGCAGCGTACTAGCGGGTAGCTCCTACGAGCAGTACTTC
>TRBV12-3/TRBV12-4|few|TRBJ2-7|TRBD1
CASRKGQGDYEQYF
TGTGCCAGCAGAAAGGGACAGGGGGACTACGAGCAGTACTTC
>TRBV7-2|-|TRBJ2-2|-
CASSLARVPGELFF
TGTGCCAGCAGCTTAGCTCGAGTACCCGGGGAGCTGTTTTTT
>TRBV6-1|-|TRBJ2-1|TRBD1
CASSPRDSLINEQFF
TGTGCCAGCAGTCCTCGGGACAGCCTCATCAATGAGCAGTTCTTC
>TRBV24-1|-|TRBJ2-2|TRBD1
CATSDDRAGELFF
TGTGCCACCAGTGACGACAGGGCCGGGGAGCTGTTTTTT
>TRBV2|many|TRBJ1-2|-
CASSTDGFYGYTF
TGTGCCAGCAGTACAGACGGATTCTATGGCTACACCTTC
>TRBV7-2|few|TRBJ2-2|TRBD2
CASSPRLAGLGVGELFF
TGTGCCAGCAGCCCTCGACTAGCAGGACTGGGTGTAGGGGAGCTGTTTTTT
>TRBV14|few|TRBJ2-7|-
CASSRIQGNAYEQYF
TGTGCCAGCAGCCGAATTCAGGGGAACGCCTACGAGCAGTACTTC
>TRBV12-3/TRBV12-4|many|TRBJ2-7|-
CASSLRGLIPTYEQYF
TGTGCCAGCAGTCTCAGGGGCCTTATACCGACCTACGAGCAGTACTTC
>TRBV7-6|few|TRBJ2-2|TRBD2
CASSLLGGSTMNTGELLF
TGTGCCAGCAGCTTATTAGGCGGGAGTACCATGAACACCGGGGAGCTGCTTTTT
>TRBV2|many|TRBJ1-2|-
CASSGASGYGYTF
TGTGCCAGCAGTGGCGCCAGTGGCTATGGCTACACCTTC
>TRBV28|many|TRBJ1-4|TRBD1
CASSIGTGSEKLFF
TGTGCCAGCAGTATCGGGACAGGGTCCGAAAAACTGTTTTTT
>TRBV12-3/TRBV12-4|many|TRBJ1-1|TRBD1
CASSLSRGRGGTEAFF
TGTGCCAGCAGTTTAAGCAGGGGGCGGGGGGGCACTGAAGCTTTCTTT
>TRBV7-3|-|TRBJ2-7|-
CASSSGQAPYEQYF
TGTGCCAGCAGCTCGGGGCAGGCCCCCTACGAGCAGTACTTC
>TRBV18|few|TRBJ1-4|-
CASSPQSVEATNEKLFF
TGTGCCAGCTCACCTCAGTCCGTTGAGGCAACTAATGAAAAACTGTTTTTT
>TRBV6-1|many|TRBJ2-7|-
CASSEAPYEQYF
TGTGCCAGCAGTGAAGCGCCCTACGAGCAGTACTTC
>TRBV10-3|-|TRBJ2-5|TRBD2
CAISEGGSGRAVF
TGTGCCATCAGTGAGGGAGGGAGCGGGAGGGCTGTCTTC
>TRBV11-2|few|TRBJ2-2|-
CASSSLTRGSGELFF
TGTGCCAGCAGCTCCCTAACGAGGGGCTCCGGGGAGCTGTTTTTT
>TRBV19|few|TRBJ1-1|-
CASSIAGLMNTEAFF
TGTGCCAGTAGTATAGCGGGTCTAATGAACACTGAAGCTTTCTTT
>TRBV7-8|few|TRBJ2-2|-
CASNPLGSLATGELFF
TGTGCCAGCAATCCTCTGGGGTCGCTGGCCACCGGGGAGCTGTTTTTT
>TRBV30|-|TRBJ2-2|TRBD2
CAWSVLGLAGLGTGELFF
TGTGCCTGGAGTGTATTAGGACTAGCGGGATTAGGCACCGGGGAGCTGTTTTTT
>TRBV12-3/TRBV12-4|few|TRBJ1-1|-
CASTVFGRANTEAFF
TGTGCCAGCACCGTTTTTGGCAGGGCAAACACTGAAGCTTTCTTT
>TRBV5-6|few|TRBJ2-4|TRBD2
CASSAGPGLGRNIQYF
TGTGCCAGCAGCGCCGGGCCGGGACTAGGGAGAAACATTCAGTACTTC
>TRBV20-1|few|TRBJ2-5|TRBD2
CSAQAGAMQYQETQYF
TGCAGTGCGCAAGCGGGAGCGATGCAGTACCAAGAGACCCAGTACTTC
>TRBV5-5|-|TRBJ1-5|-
CASSPHLTLHGMQQPQHF
TGTGCCAGCAGCCCGCACCTGACCTTACACGGAATGCAACAGCCCCAGCATTTT
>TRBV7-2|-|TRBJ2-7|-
CASSGGSGNEQYF
TGTGCCAGCAGCGGGGGTTCAGGCAACGAGCAGTACTTC
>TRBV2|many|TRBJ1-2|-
CASSDRGGYTF
TGTGCCAGCTCGGACCGAGGTGGCTACACCTTC
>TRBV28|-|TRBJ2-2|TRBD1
CASSLGTGTGGELFF
TGTGCCAGCAGTTTGGGGACAGGGACCGGCGGGGAGCTGTTTTTT
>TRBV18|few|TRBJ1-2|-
CASSPQRWEKANYGYTF
TGTGCCAGCTCACCTCAGAGATGGGAGAAGGCTAACTATGGCTACACCTTC
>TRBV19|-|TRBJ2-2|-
CASSVGGQNTGELFF
TGTGCCAGTAGTGTGGGGGGACAGAACACCGGGGAGCTGTTTTTT
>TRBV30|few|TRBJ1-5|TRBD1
CAWTAEGADQPQHF
TGTGCCTGGACCGCAGAGGGGGCGGATCAGCCCCAGCATTTT
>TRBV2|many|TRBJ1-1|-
CASTPNWGTEAFF
TGTGCCAGCACCCCTAACTGGGGCACTGAAGCTTTCTTT
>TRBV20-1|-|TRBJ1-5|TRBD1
CSAREQGYSNQPQHF
TGCAGTGCTAGGGAACAGGGGTATAGCAATCAGCCCCAGCATTTT
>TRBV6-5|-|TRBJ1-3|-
CASSFQLSLGNTIYF
TGTGCCAGCAGTTTTCAGCTGTCTCTTGGAAACACCATATATTTT
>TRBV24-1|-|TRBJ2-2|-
CATTRGPVPRDTGELFF
TGTGCCACGACAAGAGGTCCGGTCCCTCGGGACACCGGGGAGCTGTTTTTT
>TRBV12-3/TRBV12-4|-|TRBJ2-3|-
CASRLGSPGPADTQYF
TGTGCCAGCCGCTTGGGGAGCCCGGGGCCCGCAGATACGCAGTATTTT
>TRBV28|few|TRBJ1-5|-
CASSFGPRAQHF
TGTGCCAGCAGTTTTGGCCCGAGGGCCCAGCATTTT
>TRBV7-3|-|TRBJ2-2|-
CASSLRPSSSAGELFF
TGTGCCAGCAGCTTAAGGCCTTCCAGTTCCGCCGGGGAGCTGTTTTTT
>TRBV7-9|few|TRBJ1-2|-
CASSLALPGLGYTF
TGTGCCAGCAGCTTAGCCCTACCAGGGCTTGGCTACACCTTC